A selection of T cell receptor beta chains follows, all from one sample in a study of graft-versus-host responses after intestinal transplantation. The data were produced by immunoSEQ multiplex PCR, yet TCRdb's version contains in-frame clones alone and is incomplete. Of about 50,000 clones in the sample, nearly 95% were seen once. Antigen specificity for these receptors is unknown. The sequencing used unstimulated CD4+ T cells sorted from spleen or lymph node cells, collected before transplant. These receptors all stem from a human donor who was the organ donor for an intestinal transplant. Both conserved end residues are part of each CDR3. A D gene is named only where the DNA matches it firmly.

NA	TRBV30	TRBJ2-2	TGTGCCTGGAGTGTGACAAACACCGGGGAGCTGTTTTTT	CAWSVTNTGELFF
NA	TRBV19	TRBJ1-2	TGTGCCAGTAGTATAGGTCCGGCGGAGGGCTACACCTTC	CASSIGPAEGYTF
NA	TRBV7-2	TRBJ1-2	TGTGCCAGCAGCCTGGGACAAACTAACTATGGCTACACCTTC	CASSLGQTNYGYTF
NA	TRBV7-2	TRBJ2-7	TGTGCCAGCAGCTTAGTTGTGGGGAGTGGCTACGAGCAGTACTTC	CASSLVVGSGYEQYF
NA	TRBV6-5	TRBJ1-5	TGTGCCAGCAGGGGGATGGGGGGCAATCAGCCCCAGCATTTT	CASRGMGGNQPQHF
TRBD2	TRBV6-6	TRBJ2-3	TGTGCCAGCAGTTACGCCGGGACTAGCGGGACAGATACGCAGTATTTT	CASSYAGTSGTDTQYF
TRBD2	TRBV9	TRBJ2-4	TGTGCCAGCAGCGTAGCTACTAGCGGGAAAGACATTCAGTACTTC	CASSVATSGKDIQYF
TRBD1	TRBV29-1	TRBJ2-5	TGCAGCGTTGGGACAGGGAAAGAGACCCAGTACTTC	CSVGTGKETQYF
NA	TRBV19	TRBJ2-3	TGTGCCAGTAGAGCGACTCCAAGCACAGATACGCAGTATTTT	CASRATPSTDTQYF
TRBD1	TRBV27	TRBJ2-1	TGTGCCAGCAGTTTATATATCCGGGACAGGGCCTACAATGAGCAGTTCTTC	CASSLYIRDRAYNEQFF
TRBD1	TRBV5-4	TRBJ2-3	TGTGCCAGCAGCCCAACCGGGACAGGTCGTGATACGCAGTATTTT	CASSPTGTGRDTQYF
TRBD1	TRBV4-3	TRBJ1-2	TGCGCCAGCAGCGCAGACAGGGGAAACTATGGCTACACCTTC	CASSADRGNYGYTF
NA	TRBV28	TRBJ1-2	TGTGCCAGCAGTCCTGGGACAAACTATGGCTACACCTTC	CASSPGTNYGYTF
TRBD1	TRBV28	TRBJ1-5	TGTGCCAGCAGCAGGGGGACAGGGGGCTTAGGTAACGATCAGCCCCAGCATTTT	CASSRGTGGLGNDQPQHF
TRBD2	TRBV5-4	TRBJ2-1	TGTGCCAGCAGCTTGGGGGGACTAGCGGCGCACAATGAGCAGTTCTTC	CASSLGGLAAHNEQFF
NA	TRBV28	TRBJ2-7	TGTGCCAGCAGTGCCGCCTACGAGCAGTACTTC	CASSAAYEQYF